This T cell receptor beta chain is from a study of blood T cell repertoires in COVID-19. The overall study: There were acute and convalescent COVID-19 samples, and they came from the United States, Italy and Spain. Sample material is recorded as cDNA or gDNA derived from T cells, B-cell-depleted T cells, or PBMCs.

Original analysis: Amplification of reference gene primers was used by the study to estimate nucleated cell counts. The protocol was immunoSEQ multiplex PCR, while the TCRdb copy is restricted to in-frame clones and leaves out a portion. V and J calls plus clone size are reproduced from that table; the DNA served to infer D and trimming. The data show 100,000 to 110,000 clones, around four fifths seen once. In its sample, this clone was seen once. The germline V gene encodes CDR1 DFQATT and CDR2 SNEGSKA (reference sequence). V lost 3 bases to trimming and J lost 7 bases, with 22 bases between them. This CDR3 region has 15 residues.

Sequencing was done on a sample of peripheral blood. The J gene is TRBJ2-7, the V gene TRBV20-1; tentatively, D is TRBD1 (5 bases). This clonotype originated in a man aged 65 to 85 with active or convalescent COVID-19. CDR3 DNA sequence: TGCAGTGCTAGTCCAGGGTGGGCAGGGCGAGAGGAGCAGTACTTC. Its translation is CSASPGWAGREEQYF.